Listed below are T cell receptor beta chains from one sample, sequenced in a study of T cell repertoires in cytomegalovirus infection. TCRdb itself ran the reads through MiXCR, one entry per CDR3 protein. Here the sample spans roughly 250,000 distinct CDR3 sequences, approximately 22% being singletons. Sequencing was performed on CD8+ T cells from PBMCs. The receptors were gathered from a human donor in good health (CMV status not recorded). Some clones in this sample may be carry-over from other donors' samples. Both conserved end residues are part of each CDR3. A D gene is named only where the DNA matches it firmly. The size entry is marked missing in some rows and otherwise reads once, few, many or a size class.

j_call: TRBJ2-7; v_call: TRBV28; clone_size: -; d_call: -; cdr3_aa: CASSLATGRHDEQYF; cdr3_nt: TGTGCCAGCAGCCTCGCTACAGGGCGCCACGACGAGCAGTACTTC
j_call: TRBJ1-1; v_call: TRBV12-5; clone_size: many; d_call: -; cdr3_aa: CASGSPLGGADTEAFF; cdr3_nt: TGTGCTAGTGGTTCCCCTTTAGGAGGGGCGGACACTGAAGCTTTCTTT
j_call: TRBJ2-7; v_call: TRBV18; clone_size: -; d_call: TRBD1; cdr3_aa: CASSPGRGTGYEQYF; cdr3_nt: TGTGCCAGCTCACCGGGCAGGGGGACCGGATACGAGCAGTACTTC
j_call: TRBJ1-1; v_call: TRBV25-1; clone_size: -; d_call: TRBD1; cdr3_aa: CARDDRENTEAFF; cdr3_nt: TGTGCCAGGGACGACAGGGAGAACACTGAAGCTTTCTTT
j_call: TRBJ1-2; v_call: TRBV20-1; clone_size: -; d_call: TRBD1; cdr3_aa: CSARDQTGEGYTF; cdr3_nt: TGCAGTGCTAGAGACCAGACAGGGGAGGGCTACACCTTC
j_call: TRBJ2-1; v_call: TRBV7-8; clone_size: many; d_call: TRBD2; cdr3_aa: CASTDGGANEQFF; cdr3_nt: TGTGCCAGCACCGACGGGGGGGCTAATGAGCAGTTCTTC
j_call: TRBJ1-5; v_call: TRBV6-2/TRBV6-3; clone_size: many; d_call: -; cdr3_aa: CASHDPDRSNQPQHF; cdr3_nt: TGTGCCAGCCACGACCCGGACAGAAGCAATCAGCCCCAGCATTTT
j_call: TRBJ1-2; v_call: TRBV15; clone_size: -; d_call: -; cdr3_aa: CATSSPVDSLYGYTF; cdr3_nt: TGTGCCACCAGCAGCCCAGTCGACAGTCTCTACGGCTACACCTTC
j_call: TRBJ1-1; v_call: TRBV7-6; clone_size: -; d_call: -; cdr3_aa: CASSLLINTNAFF; cdr3_nt: TGTGCCAGCAGCCTCCTTATTAACACTAACGCTTTTTTT
j_call: TRBJ2-1; v_call: TRBV11-2; clone_size: few; d_call: -; cdr3_aa: CASSLVPGFNEQFF; cdr3_nt: TGTGCCAGCAGCTTAGTCCCAGGGTTTAATGAGCAGTTCTTC
j_call: TRBJ2-1; v_call: TRBV15; clone_size: -; d_call: TRBD2; cdr3_aa: CATSRERGAYNEQFF; cdr3_nt: TGTGCCACCAGCAGGGAGCGGGGGGCCTACAATGAGCAGTTCTTC
j_call: TRBJ2-1; v_call: TRBV20-1; clone_size: -; d_call: TRBD1; cdr3_aa: CSARGQGAKTDYNEQFF; cdr3_nt: TGCAGTGCTAGGGGCCAGGGGGCGAAAACAGATTATAATGAGCAGTTCTTC
j_call: TRBJ1-1; v_call: TRBV20-1; clone_size: -; d_call: -; cdr3_aa: CSAPQGLGLLAFF; cdr3_nt: TGCAGTGCCCCTCAGGGATTGGGCCTGTTAGCTTTCTTT
j_call: TRBJ2-2; v_call: TRBV2; clone_size: -; d_call: TRBD1; cdr3_aa: CASSETWDRGPKTGELFF; cdr3_nt: TGTGCCAGCAGTGAAACCTGGGACAGGGGCCCGAAGACCGGGGAGCTGTTTTTT
j_call: TRBJ2-1; v_call: TRBV7-6; clone_size: -; d_call: TRBD2; cdr3_aa: CASSPDRLAGANEQFF; cdr3_nt: TGTGCCAGCAGCCCGGACAGACTAGCGGGGGCAAATGAGCAGTTCTTC
j_call: TRBJ1-4; v_call: TRBV28; clone_size: many; d_call: -; cdr3_aa: CASSFGWQGNEKLFF; cdr3_nt: TGTGCCAGCAGTTTTGGTTGGCAGGGCAATGAAAAACTGTTTTTT
j_call: TRBJ1-1; v_call: TRBV12-3/TRBV12-4; clone_size: many; d_call: -; cdr3_aa: CASSLPGVNTEAFF; cdr3_nt: TGTGCCAGCAGCCTCCCGGGGGTGAACACTGAAGCTTTCTTT
j_call: TRBJ2-1; v_call: TRBV24-1; clone_size: few; d_call: -; cdr3_aa: CATNLHGLGSSQFF; cdr3_nt: TGTGCCACCAATCTGCACGGCCTTGGGTCATCGCAGTTCTTC